This T cell receptor (beta chain) was sequenced in a study of T-cell reconstitution after alpha-beta-depleted transplantation in children (TCRdb year 2016). For context, the study as a whole: T-cell immune reconstitution after TCRalphabeta/CD19-depleted allogeneic hematopoietic cell transplantation in children was quantitatively tracked in the study by means of TCR repertoire profiling.

General findings and caveats noted by the study authors: The high TCRbeta diversity at day 60 in some patients was ascribed to recipient T cells and intrathymic progenitors that had survived conditioning. The apparently early recovery of alphabetaT-cell counts about two months after transplant reportedly depended on only several hundred rapidly expanded clones that came from non-depleted graft cells. The frequencies of hyperexpanded clones fell over the following months, and after one year, T-cell counts and TCRbeta diversity were mostly attributed to newly produced T cells.

According to the study, the label for this sample's treatment or condition signals: allogeneic hematopoietic cell transplantation with graft depleted of TCRalphabeta T cells and CD19 B cells. The transplant recipients were children given TCRalphabeta/CD19-depleted allogeneic hematopoietic cell grafts. Library generation was performed with PCR. The sample was run on an Illumina HiSeq 2500. Molecular barcoding was employed in the preparation of TCR libraries, with unique molecular identifiers being used to normalize TCRbeta repertoire quantification. TCRdb's own reprocessing of the public reads used fastp at Q25 and MiXCR and kept productive beta chains. All rows with the same CDR3 protein become a single entry with the most common DNA and genes. The sample table lists some 120,000 distinct CDR3 sequences, 10% to 13% of them with a count of one. Together, the top ten hold nearly 35% of the sample. In this sample, this clonotype turned up a few times. The antigen it binds to is not known. No much larger clone exists at a distance of one base, and base qualities are not known.

CDR1 and CDR2 (ENHRY, SYGVKD) derive from the germline V gene. V is pruned by 2 bases and J by 6 bases, leaving 5 bases of the junction without a gene match. The CDR3 sequence holds 16 residues, the cysteine and phenylalanine included. Left in the record is the CDR3 DNA by itself, 48 bases read in frame from the first base. This sample comprised PBMCs, obtained before TCRalphabeta/CD19-depleted stem cell transplant. This receptor was obtained from a boy aged 2 to 10 with acute lymphoblastic leukemia, due to receive a stem cell transplant. The chain employs TRBV10-3 and TRBJ2-1, with TRBD2 identical over 12 junction bases. The sequenced DNA is TGTGCCATCAGTGAGAGCCTAGCGGGAGGGACCAATGAGCAGTTCTTC. Its translation is CAISESLAGGTNEQFF.